The next 18 T cell receptor beta chains were all read from a single sample in a study of T cell repertoires in cytomegalovirus infection. These TCRs' antigens remain unknown. TCRdb ran MiXCR on the reads and lists one entry per CDR3 protein. The sample has about 920,000 distinct CDR3 sequences, approximately 33% seen once. The sequenced sample was cultured CD8+ T cells from PBMCs, obtained from culture after CMV antigen stimulation. These receptors all stem from a human donor in good health (CMV status not recorded). Some clones in this sample may be carry-over from other donors' samples.

This chain joins TRBV7-2 and TRBJ2-7; 8 bases are a match to TRBD2. Germline CDR1 SGHTA, CDR2 FQGNSA. V lost 2 bases, J lost 4 bases, and 4 bases stayed unmatched. The CDR3 is 14 residues long. In DNA form, the CDR3 reads TGTGCCAGCAGCTTATTCGCGGGGGGTTACGAGCAGTACTTC. It yields the protein CASSLFAGGYEQYF. The full variable domain, its missing parts supplied by reference TRBV7-2 and TRBJ2-7, is GAGVSQSPSNKVTEKGKDVELRCDPISGHTALYWYRQSLGQGLEFLIYFQGNSAPDKSGLPSDRFSAERTGGSVSTLTIQRTQQEDSAVYLCASSLFAGGYEQYFGPGTRLTVT.

Remarks on this clonotype: At one boundary the junction diverges from the germline segment, which might be a read error. The rearrangement joins TRBV6-2 or TRBV6-3 to TRBJ2-5; possibly TRBD1 or TRBD2 for D (5 bases each). In germline, CDR1 is MNHEY, CDR2 SVGEGT. CDR3 length: 13 residues. As DNA, the CDR3 is TGTACCAGCAGTGAACTTTGGGGGGAGACCCAGTACTTC. This translates into CTSSELWGETQYF.

This clonotype has a count of ten or more. The V gene is TRBV6-2 or TRBV6-3, the J gene TRBJ2-7; tentatively, D is TRBD2 (6 bases). CDR1 is MNHEY, CDR2 SVGEGT, per germline. The ends were cut back, 6 bases at V and 3 bases at J, with 12 bases in the middle. The CDR3 is 13 residues long. Here the CDR3 reads CASSVAEYYEQYV. The CDR3 DNA reads TGTGCCAGCAGCGTAGCGGAGTACTACGAGCAGTACGTC.

This chain uses TRBV10-3 with TRBJ2-7; D remains unclear. Between the trimmed V and J ends, which lost 2 bases and 3 bases, there was a span of 5 bases. There are 12 residues in the CDR3. Germline V CDR1 and CDR2: ENHRY, SYGVKD. CDR3 nucleotide sequence: TGTGCCATCAGTGAGGACAACTACGAGCAGTACTTC. It specifies CAISEDNYEQYF.

V is TRBV28 and J is TRBJ2-1; TRBD2 agrees at 14 bases. The CDR3 is 16 amino acids. Germline lookup yields CDR1 MDHEN and CDR2 SYDVKM. Trimming took 5 bases from V and 8 from J; bases not matched to a gene: 8. DNA for the CDR3: TGTGCCAGCAGTCACGGACTAGCGGGGGGCGACCATGAGCAGTTCTTC. This gives the protein CASSHGLAGGDHEQFF. The full variable domain, completed using reference TRBV28 and TRBJ2-1, is DVKVTQSSRYLVKRTGEKVFLECVQDMDHENMFWYRQDPGLGLRLIYFSYDVKMKEKGDIPEGYSVSREKKERFSLILESASTNQTSMYLCASSHGLAGGDHEQFFGPGTRLTVL.

The J gene is TRBJ2-7, the V gene TRBV7-9; D gene uncertain. Germline CDR1 and CDR2: SEHNR and FQNEAQ (reference sequence). The CDR3 is 12 residues long. CDR3 loop: CASSLFTNEQYV. Here the CDR3 DNA reads TGTGCTAGCAGCTTATTCACCAACGAGCAGTACGTC.

The V gene is TRBV6-5, the J gene TRBJ1-6, with D uncertain. Trimming took 0 bases from V and 8 from J, leaving 11 bases between them. CDR1 MNHEY and CDR2 SVGAGI come from the germline V gene. This CDR3 spans 15 amino acids. DNA of the CDR3: TGTGCCAGCAGTTACTCCAATAGTCAGTATTCACCCCTCCACTTT. It translates to CASSYSNSQYSPLHF.

This clonotype was seen once. The chain has TRBV7-4 and TRBJ2-7; D is unclear. Germline V gives CDR1 SGHVT, CDR2 SQSDAQ. The CDR3 is made up of 12 amino acids. Trimming left V 5 bases short and J 4 bases short, with 9 bases between. DNA of the CDR3: TGTGCCAGCAGCCAGGCCAGTTACGAGCAGTACTTC. Encoded protein: CASSQASYEQYF.

The table lists this clonotype with a few counts. The chain couples TRBV12-3 or TRBV12-4 to TRBJ2-3; D not certain. The CDR3 has 14 amino acids. Between the trimmed V and J ends, which lost 2 bases and 3 bases, there was a span of 9 bases. The CDR3, as DNA: TGTGCCAGCAGTTTACGGGCCCGAACAGATACGCAGTATTTT. Translation: CASSLRARTDTQYF.

This clonotype was counted only a few times. CDR3 in amino acids: CASSLDRGGKGTRDTEAFF. In DNA form, the CDR3 reads TGTGCCAGCAGCTTAGACCGGGGTGGGAAGGGTACTAGGGACACTGAAGCTTTCTTT. The gene calls are TRBV7-2 and TRBJ1-1; no clear D gene. Trimming removed 1 base at V and 3 bases at J, with 24 bases between. Germline V gene lookup returns CDR1 SGHTA and CDR2 FQGNSA. This CDR3 is 19 amino acids long.

Worth noting for this clonotype: One base away lies a much larger clone, so this may be a sequencing read error. The V gene is TRBV6-1, the J gene TRBJ2-7, with D uncertain. CDR1 is MNHNS and CDR2 is SASEGT in the germline V gene. This CDR3 contains 16 residues. The CDR3 region has the DNA TGTGCCTGCAGTGTATTAGGGCAGCAATTTACCTACGAGCAGTACTTC. Residues: CACSVLGQQFTYEQYF.

This sequence joins TRBV9 and TRBJ1-1; D gene uncertain. Trimming removed 1 base from V and 1 base from J, with 8 bases in between. The CDR3 runs to 14 residues. Germline CDR1 and CDR2: SGDLS and YYNGEE. In DNA, the CDR3 is TGTGCCAGCAGCGTAAAACGGGAGAACACTGAAGCTTTCTTT. This codes for CASSVKRENTEAFF.

This sequence joins TRBV19 and TRBJ2-1, with D perhaps assigned TRBD1 or TRBD2 (6 bases each). The CDR3 has 15 amino acids. Germline CDR1 and CDR2: LNHDA and SQIVND (reference sequence). Trimming shortened V by 3 bases and J by 1 base, and 10 bases separated the two germline ends. CDR3 in DNA: TGTGCCAGTAGTATGGGGGGCTCTTCCTACAATGAGCAGTTCTTC. Amino acids: CASSMGGSSYNEQFF. Drawing the rest from reference TRBV19 and TRBJ2-1, the complete variable domain is DGGITQSPKYLFRKEGQNVTLSCEQNLNHDAMYWYRQDPGQGLRLIYYSQIVNDFQKGDIAEGYSVSREKKESFPLTVTSAQKNPTAFYLCASSMGGSSYNEQFFGPGTRLTVL.

The gene calls are TRBV7-9 and TRBJ2-5; D is unresolved. This CDR3 is 16 amino acids long. CDR1 SEHNR and CDR2 FQNEAQ come from the germline V gene (reference sequence). The germline V and J ends were trimmed by 1 base and 2 bases, with 14 bases remaining between them. The DNA of the CDR3 is TGTGCCAGCAGCTTAGATAGTTGGATTGGACAAGAGACCCAGTACTTC. Its translation: CASSLDSWIGQETQYF.

The V call is TRBV2, the J call TRBJ1-6; possible D gene TRBD1, 6 bases. V dropped 10 bases and J dropped 10 bases, with 11 bases sitting between them. Germline assignment: CDR1 SNHLY and CDR2 FYNNEI. The CDR3 is 11 amino acids. As DNA, the CDR3 is TGTGCCACCAAGGGGGGCTCACCCCTCCACTTT. Encoded protein: CATKGGSPLHF.

This clonotype has just a few counts. The chain uses TRBV19 and TRBJ2-1; 8 bases line up with TRBD1. The CDR3 length is 18 residues. Unmatched junction bases numbered 11, after V lost 2 bases and J lost 2 bases. From germline, CDR1 is LNHDA and CDR2 SQIVND (reference sequence). CDR3 loop: CASSINQGTGPPYNEQFF. Written as DNA, the CDR3 is TGTGCCAGTAGTATAAATCAAGGGACAGGACCCCCCTACAATGAGCAGTTCTTC.

This clonotype has only a few counts. The rearrangement joins TRBV7-8 to TRBJ1-1; a possible D gene is TRBD1 (5 bases). V was pared by 6 bases and J by 7 bases, with 18 bases between. Germline V gene sequence: CDR1 SGHVS, CDR2 FQNEAQ. There are 14 residues in the CDR3. DNA of the CDR3: TGTGCCAGCAGTATACTCCCCAGGGAAAATGAAGCTTTCTTT. Its translation is CASSILPRENEAFF.

The V gene is TRBV12-3 or TRBV12-4, the J gene TRBJ2-7; no clear D. The CDR3 length is 15 residues. V was trimmed by 3 bases and J by 0 bases, leaving 12 bases between them. DNA for the CDR3: TGTGCCAGCAGTTTGGTATACGGAAGCTCCTACGAGCAGTACTTC. Its translation: CASSLVYGSSYEQYF.